This T cell receptor beta chain was recorded in a study of T cell responses to AZD1222 COVID-19 vaccine (dated by TCRdb to about 2021). Context from the whole study: AZD1222 recipients given second doses at about 4 weeks or at about 12 weeks were pooled, since spike-specific TCR depth and breadth were not found to differ between the two schedules. A total of just over 230 trial participants underwent TCR sequencing, of whom 207 received two doses of AZD1222 and approximately 25 received two doses of the MenACWY control vaccine. Trial participants were enrolled into age subgroups of 18-55, 56-69 and 70-plus years, which contained around 150, 28 and 57 TCR-sequenced participants, respectively. The paper's findings and limits, for the study overall: The 56-69-year group was small, and its depth increase did not reach significance, likely because of low power. Spike-specific TCR breadth and depth rose significantly after two AZD1222 doses compared with day 0 and with MenACWY recipients. Because no day 14 peak-response samples were available, repertoires were characterized only after the peak T cell response. Reportedly, almost half of the unique spike-specific TCRs recognized epitopes lying outside the regions that are mutated in the B.1.351 and B.1.1.7 variants. Participants were mostly white British, with more females than males. The authors suggested clonal diversity may have been underestimated. Conclusions about previously exposed vaccinees are limited, since just five or six AZD1222 recipients were seropositive for SARS-CoV-2 at baseline. The vaccine-associated CD4 TCRs covered the entire spike protein, and the dominant responses fell in regions 160-218 and 743-854.

The germline V gene yields MNHEY for CDR1 and SVGAGI for CDR2. The CDR3 goes from the cysteine to the phenylalanine over 15 residues. Only CDR3 DNA is held: 45 bases, read in frame from base 1. The time point label, as the study defines it: baseline before first vaccination. The vaccinee samples were drawn from two UK trials, COV001 and COV002, one of which was a single-blind randomized controlled phase 2/3 trial testing AZD1222 (ChAdOx1 nCoV-19) in healthy adults. For TCRbeta chain sequencing, PBMC samples from trial participants were taken at day 0 and at day 28 after the second dose. A word on this clone: The clone's antigen remains unknown. Relative to the germline gene, one junction end is altered; a read error may explain this.

The CDR3 regions of human TCRbeta chains were subjected to immunosequencing. Turning to the authors' computational methods: Repertoire TCRs were matched against a reference library of SARS-CoV-2-specific TCRs generated with the MIRA antigen-specificity platform. Breadth meant the fraction of unique TCRs that were SARS-CoV-2-associated, whereas depth meant the fraction of total T cells that were SARS-CoV-2-associated. Using the MIRA data, each spike-specific TCR was assigned both to the spike region to which the TCR was reactive and to a CD4 or CD8 class. Log10-transformed breadth and depth values were compared by one-way ANOVA with Sidak's multiple comparisons tests. TCRdb mirrors the immuneACCESS table, restricted to in-frame sequences. Some clones are absent from its copies; in checked studies, under half trace to an unresolved V gene, and the reason for the others is unknown. V, J and clone size are those of that table, while D and trimming were read from the DNA. The sample yields around 130,000 clones; just over 85% were counted once. The top ten constitute approximately 12% of the sample.

The sequenced sample was peripheral blood, obtained on day 0 of AZD1222 vaccination. Here the chain combines TRBV6-5 and TRBJ2-3; 10 bases in the junction line up with TRBD2. The sequence was collected from an adult in good health. The DNA sequence is given as TGTGCCAGCAGTCACTCTAGCGGGAGCGCGGATACGCAGTATTTT. Its translation reads: CASSHSSGSADTQYF.